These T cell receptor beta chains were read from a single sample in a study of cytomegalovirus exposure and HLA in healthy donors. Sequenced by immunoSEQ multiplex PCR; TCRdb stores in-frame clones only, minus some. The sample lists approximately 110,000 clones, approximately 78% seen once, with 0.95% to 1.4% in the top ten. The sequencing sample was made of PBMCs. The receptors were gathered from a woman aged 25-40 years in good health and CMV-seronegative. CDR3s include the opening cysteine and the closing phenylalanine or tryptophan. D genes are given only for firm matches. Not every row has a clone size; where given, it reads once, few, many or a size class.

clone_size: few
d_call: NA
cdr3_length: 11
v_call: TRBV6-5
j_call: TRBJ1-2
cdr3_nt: TGTGCCAGCAGAACCAACTACGGCTACACCTTC
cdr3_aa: CASRTNYGYTF

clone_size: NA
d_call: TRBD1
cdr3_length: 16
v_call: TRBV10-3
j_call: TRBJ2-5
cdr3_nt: TGTGCCATCAGTGAAGCGGGACAGGGAAGGCAAGAGACCCAGTACTTC
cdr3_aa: CAISEAGQGRQETQYF

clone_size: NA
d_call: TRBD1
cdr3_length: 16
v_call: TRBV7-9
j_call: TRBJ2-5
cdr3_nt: TGTGCCAGCAGCTTTAGGGACAGGGGGGACCAAGAGACCCAGTACTTC
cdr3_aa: CASSFRDRGDQETQYF

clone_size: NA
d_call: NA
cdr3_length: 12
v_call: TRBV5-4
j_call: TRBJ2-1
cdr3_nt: TGTGCCAGCAGCTTTTGGGGAGGTGAGCAGTTCTTC
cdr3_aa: CASSFWGGEQFF

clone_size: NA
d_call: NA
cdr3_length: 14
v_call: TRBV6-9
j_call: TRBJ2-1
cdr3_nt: TGTGCCAGCAGTTACCCGGTCTACTACAATGAGCAGTTCTTC
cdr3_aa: CASSYPVYYNEQFF

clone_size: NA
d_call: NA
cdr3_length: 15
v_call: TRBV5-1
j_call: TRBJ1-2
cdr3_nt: TGCGCCAGCAGCTACCAGCCTTTCGGGGACTATGGCTACACCTTC
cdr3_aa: CASSYQPFGDYGYTF

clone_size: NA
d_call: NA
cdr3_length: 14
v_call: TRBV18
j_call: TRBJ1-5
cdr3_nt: TGTGCCAGCTTACCACCGGGAGGGCATCAGCCCCAGCATTTT
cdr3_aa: CASLPPGGHQPQHF

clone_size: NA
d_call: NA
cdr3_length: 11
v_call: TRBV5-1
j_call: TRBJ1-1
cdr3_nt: TGCGCCAGCAGCCGGGGATTTGAAGCTTTCTTT
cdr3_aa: CASSRGFEAFF

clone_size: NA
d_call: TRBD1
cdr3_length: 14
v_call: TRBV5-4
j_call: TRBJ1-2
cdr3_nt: TGTGCCAGCACCACAGGGGGCTCCGCTAGTGGCTACACCTTC
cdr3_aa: CASTTGGSASGYTF

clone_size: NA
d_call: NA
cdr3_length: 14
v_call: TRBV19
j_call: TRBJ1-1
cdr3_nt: TGTGCCAGTATTAGAACAGGTCAGAACACTGAAGCTTTCTTT
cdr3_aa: CASIRTGQNTEAFF

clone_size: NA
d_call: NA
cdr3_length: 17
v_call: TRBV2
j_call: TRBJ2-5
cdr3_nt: TGTGCCAGCAGTGACAGGGGGGCATACCCGTACCAAGAGACCCAGTACTTC
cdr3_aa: CASSDRGAYPYQETQYF

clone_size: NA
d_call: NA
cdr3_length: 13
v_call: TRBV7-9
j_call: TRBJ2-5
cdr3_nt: TGTGCCAGCAGCCCTACCCGGGGGGAGACCCAGTACTTC
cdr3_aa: CASSPTRGETQYF

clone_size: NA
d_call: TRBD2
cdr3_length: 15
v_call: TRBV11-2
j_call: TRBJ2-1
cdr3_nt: TGTGCCAGCAGCTCGCTAGCGGGAGGGCCGTATGAGCAGTTCTTC
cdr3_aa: CASSSLAGGPYEQFF

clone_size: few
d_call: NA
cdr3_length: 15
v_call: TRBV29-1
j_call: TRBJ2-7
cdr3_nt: TGCAGCGTTGAGTCAAACAGCGGAAGCTCCTACGAGCAGTACTTC
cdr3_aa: CSVESNSGSSYEQYF

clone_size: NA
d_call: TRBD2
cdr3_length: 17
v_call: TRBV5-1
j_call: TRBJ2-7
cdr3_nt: TGCGCCAGCAGCCAAATGATGACTAGCGGGAGTTTTAGCGAGCAGTACTTC
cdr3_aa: CASSQMMTSGSFSEQYF

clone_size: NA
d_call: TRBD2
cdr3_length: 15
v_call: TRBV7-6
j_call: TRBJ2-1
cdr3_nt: TGTGCCAGCAGCACTAGCGGCAGCTTCGACAATGAGCAGTTCTTC
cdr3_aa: CASSTSGSFDNEQFF

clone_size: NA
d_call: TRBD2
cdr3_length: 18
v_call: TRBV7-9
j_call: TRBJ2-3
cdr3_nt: TGTGCCAGCAGCTGGGGGACTACCCGTGACTCTTCCACAGATACGCAGTATTTT
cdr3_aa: CASSWGTTRDSSTDTQYF

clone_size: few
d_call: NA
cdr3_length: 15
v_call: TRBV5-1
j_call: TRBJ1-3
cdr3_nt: TGCGCCAGCAGTTTTGGAGGGGTTACTGGAAACACCATATATTTT
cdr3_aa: CASSFGGVTGNTIYF

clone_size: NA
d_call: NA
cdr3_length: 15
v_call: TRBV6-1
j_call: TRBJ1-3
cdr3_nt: TGTGCCAGCAGTGTAGGGGGTCAACACGGAAACACCATATATTTT
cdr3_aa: CASSVGGQHGNTIYF

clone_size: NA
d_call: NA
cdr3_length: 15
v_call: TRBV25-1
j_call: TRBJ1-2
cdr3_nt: TGTGCCAGCAGTGAATATTTGGGGGGGGAGGATGGCTACACCTTC
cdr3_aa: CASSEYLGGEDGYTF

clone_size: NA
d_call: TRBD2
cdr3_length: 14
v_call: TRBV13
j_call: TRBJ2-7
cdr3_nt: TGTGCCAGCAGCCGGCTAGCGGAGCACTACGAGCAGTACTTC
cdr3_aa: CASSRLAEHYEQYF

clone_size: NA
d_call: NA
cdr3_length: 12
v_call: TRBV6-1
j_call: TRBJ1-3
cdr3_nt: TGTGCCACCCGACAGATTGGAAACACCATATATTTT
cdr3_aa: CATRQIGNTIYF

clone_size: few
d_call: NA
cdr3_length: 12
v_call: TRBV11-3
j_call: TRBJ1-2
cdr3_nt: TGTGCCAGCAGCTTAGCAGAATTGGGCTACACCTTC
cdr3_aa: CASSLAELGYTF

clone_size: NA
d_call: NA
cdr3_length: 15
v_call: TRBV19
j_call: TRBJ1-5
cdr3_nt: TGTGCCAGTAGAACGGTAGGGGAAAGCAATCAGCCCCAGCATTTT
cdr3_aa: CASRTVGESNQPQHF

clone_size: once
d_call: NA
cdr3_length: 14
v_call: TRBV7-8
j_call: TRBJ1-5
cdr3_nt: TGTGCCAGCAGCTTAACCCGGACAGATCAGCCCCAGCATTTT
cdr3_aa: CASSLTRTDQPQHF

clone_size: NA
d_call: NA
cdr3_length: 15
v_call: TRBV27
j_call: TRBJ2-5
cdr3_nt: TGTGCCAGCAGTTTATCGGCCGGGATCGAAGAGACCCAGTACTTC
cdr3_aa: CASSLSAGIEETQYF

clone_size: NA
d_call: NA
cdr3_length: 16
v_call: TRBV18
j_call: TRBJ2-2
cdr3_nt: TGTGCCAGCTCACCCAGGACAGTAACTCACAGCGGGGAGCTGTTTTTT
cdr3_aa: CASSPRTVTHSGELFF

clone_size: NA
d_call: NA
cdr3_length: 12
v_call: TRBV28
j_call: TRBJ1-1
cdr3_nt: TGTGCCAGCAGTGCCAGGGTAACTGAAGCTTTCTTT
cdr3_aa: CASSARVTEAFF

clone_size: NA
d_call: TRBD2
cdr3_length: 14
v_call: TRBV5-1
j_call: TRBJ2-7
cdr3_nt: TGCGCCAGCAGCCTGGACGGGGGGTTAGACGAGCAGTACTTC
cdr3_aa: CASSLDGGLDEQYF

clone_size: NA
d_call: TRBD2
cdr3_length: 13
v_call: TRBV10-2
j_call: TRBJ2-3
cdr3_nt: TGCGCCAGCCGGTCGGGGGGAACAGATACGCAGTATTTT
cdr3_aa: CASRSGGTDTQYF

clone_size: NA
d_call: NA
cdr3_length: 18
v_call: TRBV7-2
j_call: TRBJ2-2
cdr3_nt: TGTGCCAGCAGCCATGTCTTGGGGGCGGGGGCCTCCACCGGGGAGCTGTTTTTT
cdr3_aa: CASSHVLGAGASTGELFF

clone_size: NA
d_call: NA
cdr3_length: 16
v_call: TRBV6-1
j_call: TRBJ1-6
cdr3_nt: TGTGCCAGCAGTGAAGTTTGGCAGGGGAATAATTCACCCCTCCACTTT
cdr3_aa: CASSEVWQGNNSPLHF

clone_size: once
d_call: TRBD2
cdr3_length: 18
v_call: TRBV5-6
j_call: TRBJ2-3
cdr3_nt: TGTGCCAGCAGCTTGTTAGGCCTAGCGGGGGGAAGGTCAGATACGCAGTATTTT
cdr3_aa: CASSLLGLAGGRSDTQYF

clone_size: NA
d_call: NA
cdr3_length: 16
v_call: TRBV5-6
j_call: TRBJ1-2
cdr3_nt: TGTGCCAGCAGCTTGCTGACAGGACACGTTCTTTTGAGCTACACCTTC
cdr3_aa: CASSLLTGHVLLSYTF